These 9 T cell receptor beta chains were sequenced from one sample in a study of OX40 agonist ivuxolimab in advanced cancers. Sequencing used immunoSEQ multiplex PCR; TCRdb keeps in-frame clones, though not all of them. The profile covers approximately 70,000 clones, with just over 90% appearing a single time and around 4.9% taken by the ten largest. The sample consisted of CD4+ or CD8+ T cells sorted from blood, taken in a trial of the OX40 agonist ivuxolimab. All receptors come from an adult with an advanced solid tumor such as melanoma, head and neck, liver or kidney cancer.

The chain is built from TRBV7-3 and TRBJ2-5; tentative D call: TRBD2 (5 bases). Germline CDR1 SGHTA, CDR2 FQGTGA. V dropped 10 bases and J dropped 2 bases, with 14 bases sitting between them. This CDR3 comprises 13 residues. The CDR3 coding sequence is TGTGCCACTAGCAGGAGCGGACAAGAGACCCAGTACTTC. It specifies CATSRSGQETQYF. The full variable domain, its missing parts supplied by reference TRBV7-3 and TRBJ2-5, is GAGVSQTPSNKVTEKGKYVELRCDPISGHTALYWYRQSLGQGPEFLIYFQGTGAADDSGLPNDRFFAVRPEGSVSTLKIQRTERGDSAVYLCATSRSGQETQYFGPGTRLLVL.

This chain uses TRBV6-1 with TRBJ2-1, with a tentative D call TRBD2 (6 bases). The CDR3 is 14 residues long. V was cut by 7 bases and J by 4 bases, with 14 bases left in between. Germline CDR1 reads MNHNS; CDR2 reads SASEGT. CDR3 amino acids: CASTEMRGYNEQFF. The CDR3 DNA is TGTGCCAGCACGGAGATGCGGGGATACAATGAGCAGTTCTTC.

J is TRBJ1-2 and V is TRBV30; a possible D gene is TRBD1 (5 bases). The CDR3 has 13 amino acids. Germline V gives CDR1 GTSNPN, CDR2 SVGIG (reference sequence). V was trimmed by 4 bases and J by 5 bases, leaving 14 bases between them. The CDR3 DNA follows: TGTGCCTGGACCGACGGGGCGGGATATGGCTACACCTTC. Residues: CAWTDGAGYGYTF.

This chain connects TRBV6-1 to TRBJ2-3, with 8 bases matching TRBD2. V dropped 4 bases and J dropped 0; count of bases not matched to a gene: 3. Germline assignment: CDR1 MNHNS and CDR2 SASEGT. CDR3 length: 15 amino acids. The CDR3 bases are TGTGCCAGCAGTGTCACTAGCGGTAGCACAGATACGCAGTATTTT. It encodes CASSVTSGSTDTQYF.

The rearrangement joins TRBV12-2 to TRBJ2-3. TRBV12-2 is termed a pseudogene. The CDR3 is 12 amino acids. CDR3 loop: CASRSGPVWQYF. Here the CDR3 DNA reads TGTGCAAGTCGCTCGGGACCGGTTTGGCAGTATTTT.

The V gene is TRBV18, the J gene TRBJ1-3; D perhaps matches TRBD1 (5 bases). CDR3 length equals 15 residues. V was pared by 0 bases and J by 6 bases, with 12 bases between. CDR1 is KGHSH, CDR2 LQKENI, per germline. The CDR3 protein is CASSPPSGPKNTIYF. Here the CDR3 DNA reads TGTGCCAGCTCACCACCTTCAGGGCCGAAAAACACCATATATTTT. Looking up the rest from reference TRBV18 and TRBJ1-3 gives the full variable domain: NAGVMQNPRHLVRRRGQEARLRCSPMKGHSHVYWYRQLPEEGLKFMVYLQKENIIDESGMPKERFSAEFPKEGPSILRIQQVVRGDSAAYFCASSPPSGPKNTIYFGEGSWLTVV.

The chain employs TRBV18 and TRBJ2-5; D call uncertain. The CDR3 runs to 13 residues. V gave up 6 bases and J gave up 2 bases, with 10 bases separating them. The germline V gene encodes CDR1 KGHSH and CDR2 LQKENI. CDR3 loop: CASSPGTQETQYF. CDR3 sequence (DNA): TGTGCCAGCTCCCCCGGAACACAAGAGACCCAGTACTTC.

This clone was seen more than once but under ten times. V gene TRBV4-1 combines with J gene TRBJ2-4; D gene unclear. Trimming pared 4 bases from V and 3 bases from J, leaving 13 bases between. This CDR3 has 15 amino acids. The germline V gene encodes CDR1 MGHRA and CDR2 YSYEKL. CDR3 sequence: CASSPSHAFKNIQYF. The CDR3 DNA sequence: TGCGCCAGCAGCCCCTCCCATGCTTTCAAAAACATTCAGTACTTC.

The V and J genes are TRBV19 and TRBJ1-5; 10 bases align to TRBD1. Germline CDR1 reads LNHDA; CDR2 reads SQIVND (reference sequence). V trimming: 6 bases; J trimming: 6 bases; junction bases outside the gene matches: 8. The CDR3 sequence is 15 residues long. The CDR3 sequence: CASSVLGQGRQPQHF. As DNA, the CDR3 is TGTGCCAGTAGCGTTCTGGGACAGGGGCGTCAGCCCCAGCATTTT.